This T cell receptor beta chain was sequenced for a study of blood T cell repertoires in COVID-19. For the study at large: From T cells, B-cell-depleted T cells, or PBMCs came the material, which was cDNA or gDNA.

Germline CDR1 and CDR2: LNHDA and SQIVND (reference sequence). This CDR3 has 17 amino acids. V shed 6 bases and J 4 bases; nucleotides not matched to a gene: 10. The authors' processing: Researchers report that nucleated cell counts were estimated from reference gene primer amplification. Clones were read by immunoSEQ multiplex PCR, and TCRdb kept only the in-frame ones, dropping some. Clone size and the V and J calls come from that table; the DNA yielded D and trimming. Of about 140,000 clones listed, 84% are singletons. The V call is TRBV19, the J call TRBJ2-1, with 12 positions matching TRBD2. The sequence was obtained from a woman between 50 and 59 years old with acute COVID-19. Sequencing was carried out using PBMCs or T cells enriched from blood (not recorded which). CDR3 sequence: CASSPSGRARSYNEQFF. The CDR3 region has the DNA TGTGCCAGTAGCCCTAGCGGGAGGGCCAGGAGTTACAATGAGCAGTTCTTC.